One T cell receptor beta chain is described in this entry. Its antigen is still unknown. This table comes from immunoSEQ multiplex PCR, and its TCRdb copy is limited to in-frame clones, with some not included. The table lists more than 110,000 clones. The data stem from a study of T cell responses to AZD1222 COVID-19 vaccine. Findings and caveats of the study: It should be noted that donors were predominantly white British and more often female, and clonal diversity was possibly underestimated.

The clonotype was recovered from an adult in good health. Sequencing was carried out using peripheral blood.

This CDR3 is CASSLEADTQYF. CDR3 DNA sequence: TGCGCCAGCAGCTTGGAGGCAGATACGCAGTATTTT. The rearrangement links TRBV5-1 to TRBJ2-3; no reliable D call. Germline CDR1 and CDR2: SGHRS and YFSETQ. This CDR3 is 12 amino acids long. Trimming left V 0 bases short and J 4 bases short, with 3 bases between.